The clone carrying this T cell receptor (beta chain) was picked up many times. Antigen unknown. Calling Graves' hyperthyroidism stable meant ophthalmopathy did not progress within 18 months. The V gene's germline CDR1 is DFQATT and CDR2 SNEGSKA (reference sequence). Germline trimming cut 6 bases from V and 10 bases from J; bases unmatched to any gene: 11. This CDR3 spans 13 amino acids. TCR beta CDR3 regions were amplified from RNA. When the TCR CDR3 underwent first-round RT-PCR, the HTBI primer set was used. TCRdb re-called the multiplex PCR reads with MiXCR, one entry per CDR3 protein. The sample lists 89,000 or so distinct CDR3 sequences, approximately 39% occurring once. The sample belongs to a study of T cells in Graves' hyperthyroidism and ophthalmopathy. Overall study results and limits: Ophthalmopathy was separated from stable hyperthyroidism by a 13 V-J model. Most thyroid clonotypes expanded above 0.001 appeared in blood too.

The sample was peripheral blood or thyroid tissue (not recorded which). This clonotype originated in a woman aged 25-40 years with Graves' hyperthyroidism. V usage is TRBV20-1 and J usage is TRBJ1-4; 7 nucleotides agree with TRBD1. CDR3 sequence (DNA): TGCAGTGCCGACAGGGAGGGGGTAGGAAAACTGTTTTTT. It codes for CSADREGVGKLFF.